The clone carrying this T cell receptor (beta chain) came up many times. Its target is not known. The CDR3 is 14 residues long. V was clipped by 3 bases and J by 2 bases, with 9 bases between them. CDR1 MDHEN and CDR2 SYDVKM come from the germline V gene. This entry is derived from a study of molecular identifiers for immune sequencing clone quantification. TCRdb reprocessed the PCR reads with MiXCR, giving one entry per CDR3 protein. The data contain approximately 630,000 distinct CDR3 sequences, 25% of them seen just once; the ten biggest clones take up 0.78%. Study-level results: Among 1 million or so naive cells, as was reported, spiked Jurkat TCR RNA from one cell was detectable. Barcode sharing among identical TCR molecules could make large clones appear smaller.

This clonotype was sampled from a human donor in good health. Some libraries in this study had Jurkat cell RNA spiked in. Material: naive CD8+ T cells from blood, with Jurkat cell RNA spiked in. Described subset: FACS-sorted CD8+CD4-CCR7+CD45RA+ naive T cells. The genes are TRBV28 and TRBJ2-3, with D possibly TRBD1 on 5 matching bases. The CDR3 reads CASSFDSATDTQYF. The CDR3 DNA follows: TGTGCCAGCAGTTTTGACAGTGCCACAGATACGCAGTATTTT.